Detailed here is one TCR beta chain. Its antigen is as yet unknown. Primers included in the PCR were 60 Vbeta and 13 Jbeta primers. Sequencing used immunoSEQ multiplex PCR; TCRdb keeps in-frame clones, though not all of them. Counted here are 300,000 or so clones, roughly 86% occurring once; the ten biggest clones make up 1.5% to 2.5%. Germline-derived CDR1 and CDR2 are SEHNR and FQNEAQ (reference sequence). V shed 3 bases and J 11 bases; nucleotides not matched to a gene: 10. The CDR3 covers 14 residues. The data originate from a study of cytomegalovirus exposure and HLA in healthy donors. Broader study findings: An ancestry cluster, one associated with Asian ancestry, reportedly showed fewer N-insertions than the approximately 670-donor mean in a later analysis. Listed as cytomegalovirus-associated were more than 150 TCR beta chains.

This rearrangement joins TRBV7-9 to TRBJ1-1; the match to TRBD1 covers 9 bases. The source is a woman aged 40 to 50 in good health and CMV-seropositive. The sample taken for sequencing was PBMCs. The CDR3 sequence: CASSLGGTGLWAFF. In DNA form, the CDR3 reads TGTGCCAGCAGCTTGGGCGGGACAGGGCTCTGGGCTTTCTTT.